One and the same sample provided the 23 T cell receptor beta chains below, sequenced in a study of PD-1 blockade in classical Hodgkin lymphoma. Repertoires were generated with immunoSEQ multiplex PCR, while TCRdb's copy carries only in-frame clones and drops some. The sample comprises about 30,000 clones, 65% to 85% of which are singletons, and approximately 0.62% rests with the top ten. Specified time point: cycle 4 day 1 (C4D1), after more than 5 weeks of nivolumab. Patients all relapsed after autologous stem cell transplantation, and there was variation in brentuximab vedotin exposure. Thawed PBMCs underwent magnetic negative selection to yield purified CD4+ T cells. The material sequenced was CD4+ T cells from blood, taken before the fourth cycle of nivolumab. The receptors were sampled from a human donor with classical Hodgkin lymphoma.

This clone was seen a few times. The CDR3, as DNA: TGTGCCAGCAGCGCCAACGACAGAAATGAGCAGTTCTTC. It is translated as CASSANDRNEQFF. The chain links TRBV9 to TRBJ2-1, with D maybe TRBD1 (5 bases). V lost 3 bases, J lost 7 bases, and 11 bases lay in between. The CDR3 covers 13 residues. Germline-derived CDR1 and CDR2 are SGDLS and YYNGEE.

This chain links TRBV5-1 with TRBJ2-2, with a weak D call TRBD2 (6 bases). Germline V gives CDR1 SGHRS, CDR2 YFSETQ. CDR3 length equals 14 residues. V lost 4 bases, J lost 2 bases, and 9 bases lay in between. The CDR3 DNA follows: TGCGCCAGCAGCCCGACTAGTAACACCGGGGAGCTGTTTTTT. As protein: CASSPTSNTGELFF.

The rearrangement joins TRBV6-6 to TRBJ2-3; TRBD2 matches at 13 bases. The germline CDR1 and CDR2 sequences are MNHNY and SVGAGI (reference sequence). The CDR3 runs 16 residues. V lost 4 bases to trimming and J lost 2 bases; unmatched junction nucleotides: 3. CDR3 in amino acids: CASSSTSGGHTDTQYF. In DNA, the CDR3 is TGTGCCAGCAGTTCGACTAGCGGGGGGCACACAGATACGCAGTATTTT.

The chain joins TRBV2 to TRBJ2-7; no firm D call. V lost 7 bases and J lost 5, with 18 bases in between. The CDR3 consists of 14 residues. Germline loops: CDR1 SNHLY, CDR2 FYNNEI. The CDR3: CASIGHGPGNEQYF. The CDR3 DNA follows: TGTGCCAGCATAGGGCACGGCCCGGGCAACGAGCAGTACTTC.

This CDR3 reads CAWSADRQTHSNQPQHF. CDR3 coding DNA: TGTGCCTGGAGCGCGGACAGGCAGACGCATAGCAATCAGCCCCAGCATTTT. The chain uses TRBV30 and TRBJ1-5, with 7 bases lining up with TRBD1. Unmatched junction bases numbered 11, after V lost 3 bases and J lost 0 bases. The CDR3 is 17 residues long. In germline, CDR1 is GTSNPN, CDR2 SVGIG (reference sequence).

This clone was observed once. This sequence joins TRBV5-1 and TRBJ2-2; 7 nucleotides align to TRBD2. V dropped 0 bases and J dropped 6; count of bases not matched to a gene: 8. There are 16 residues in the CDR3. The germline V gene has CDR1 SGHRS and CDR2 YFSETQ. The CDR3 loop reads CASSLGGLAVPGELFF. The CDR3 DNA sequence: TGCGCCAGCAGCTTGGGGGGCCTAGCGGTCCCCGGGGAGCTGTTTTTT.

The chain carries TRBV5-1 and TRBJ1-2; D ambiguous. The germline V gene has CDR1 SGHRS and CDR2 YFSETQ. CDR3 size: 14 residues. The germline V and J ends were trimmed by 0 bases and 7 bases, with 13 bases remaining between them. This CDR3 reads CASSLDGWGSGYTF. DNA for the CDR3: TGCGCCAGCAGCTTGGATGGATGGGGTAGTGGCTACACCTTC.

The rearrangement joins TRBV19 to TRBJ1-5; 9 nucleotides line up with TRBD1. Per germline, CDR1 LNHDA and CDR2 SQIVND (reference sequence). The ends lost 5 bases at V and 7 bases at J; junction bases unmatched: 9. The length of the CDR3 is 15 residues. Written as DNA, the CDR3 is TGTGCCAGTAGTTTGGGGACAGGGCTAGGGCAGCCCCAGCATTTT. Amino acids: CASSLGTGLGQPQHF.

The chain has TRBV5-1 and TRBJ2-7; D unresolved. V was trimmed by 0 bases and J by 4 bases, leaving 8 bases between them. CDR1 is SGHRS, CDR2 YFSETQ, per germline. There are 13 residues in the CDR3. CDR3 in DNA: TGCGCCAGCAGCTTGGCACCAGCTTACGAGCAGTACTTC. It translates to CASSLAPAYEQYF.

V gene TRBV5-6 combines with J gene TRBJ2-5; TRBD2 matches at 8 bases. V shed 2 bases, J shed 5 bases, and the junction held 11 bases outside the gene matches. The CDR3 consists of 16 residues. The germline V gene encodes CDR1 SGHDT and CDR2 YYEEEE. This CDR3 reads CASSLTGLAPPETQYF. Written as DNA, the CDR3 is TGTGCCAGCAGCTTAACCGGACTAGCTCCCCCGGAGACCCAGTACTTC.

The rearrangement joins TRBV29-1 to TRBJ2-1; D possibly corresponds to TRBD2 (5 bases). The germline CDR1 and CDR2 sequences are SQVTM and ANQGSEA. This CDR3 contains 14 residues. Trimming removed 4 bases at V and 3 bases at J, with 13 bases between. The CDR3 spells CSVVASPFYNEQFF. CDR3 nucleotides: TGCAGCGTTGTAGCTAGCCCGTTCTACAATGAGCAGTTCTTC.

The chain links TRBV2 to TRBJ1-2; no clear D. The CDR3 is made up of 15 amino acids. Germline values: CDR1 SNHLY, CDR2 FYNNEI. V was trimmed by 4 bases and J by 2 bases, leaving 14 bases between them. The CDR3 nucleotides are TGTGCCAGCAGTGCCCCACTAGGTCAGAACTATGGCTACACCTTC. The encoded protein is CASSAPLGQNYGYTF.

The rearrangement joins TRBV11-3 to TRBJ2-1; maybe TRBD1 (7 bases). The germline V and J ends were trimmed by 5 bases and 4 bases, with 18 bases remaining between them. The CDR3 is 16 amino acids. The germline gives CDR1 SGHNT, CDR2 YENEEA. CDR3 sequence: CASSQGGETGYNEQFF. The CDR3 coding sequence is TGTGCCAGCAGCCAGGGGGGCGAGACGGGTTACAATGAGCAGTTCTTC.

The chain has TRBV18 and TRBJ2-5; D gene uncertain. Per germline, CDR1 KGHSH and CDR2 LQKENI. Trimming took off 1 base at V and 4 bases at J, with 4 bases between the two ends. The CDR3 length is 12 residues. The CDR3 region is CASSPRLETQYF. CDR3 bases: TGTGCCAGCTCACCACGGTTAGAGACCCAGTACTTC.

This clone was found a few times. The chain employs TRBV7-9 and TRBJ1-3; D is ambiguous. Trimming stripped 2 bases from V and 0 bases from J, with 5 bases between. Germline V gene lookup returns CDR1 SEHNR and CDR2 FQNEAQ (reference sequence). The CDR3 is made up of 14 amino acids. The CDR3 spells CASSLSGSGNTIYF. The DNA of the CDR3 is TGTGCCAGCAGCTTAAGCGGCTCTGGAAACACCATATATTTT.

The chain uses TRBV5-1 and TRBJ2-3; D might be TRBD1 (5 bases). The CDR3 consists of 13 residues. Between the trimmed V and J ends, which lost 4 bases and 1 base, there was a span of 7 bases. CDR1 and CDR2 (germline): SGHRS, YFSETQ. This chain's CDR3 is CASSIQGTDTQYF. The CDR3, as DNA: TGCGCCAGCAGCATACAGGGCACAGATACGCAGTATTTT. Drawing the rest from reference TRBV5-1 and TRBJ2-3, the complete variable domain is KAGVTQTPRYLIKTRGQQVTLSCSPISGHRSVSWYQQTPGQGLQFLFEYFSETQRNKGNFPGRFSGRQFSNSRSEMNVSTLELGDSALYLCASSIQGTDTQYFGPGTRLTVL.

The V call is TRBV5-1, the J call TRBJ2-3; 10 bases fit TRBD1. The CDR3 is 15 amino acids. With 7 bases clipped from V and 0 bases from J, the junction kept 5 bases outside the gene matches. In germline, CDR1 is SGHRS, CDR2 YFSETQ. CDR3 sequence (DNA): TGCGCCAGCGGAGGACAGGGGGGAAGCACAGATACGCAGTATTTT. As protein: CASGGQGGSTDTQYF.

V and J are TRBV4-2 and TRBJ2-5, with D tentatively TRBD1 or TRBD2 (5 bases each). Per germline, CDR1 LGHNA and CDR2 YNFKEQ. The CDR3 sequence is 16 residues long. V lost 2 bases and J 2 bases, leaving 15 bases between the germline ends. The CDR3 DNA is TGTGCCAGCAGCCAATGGGGGATAAACCATCAAGAGACCCAGTACTTC. It codes for CASSQWGINHQETQYF.

The chain uses TRBV5-1 and TRBJ1-1, with D unresolved. This CDR3 has 13 residues. V dropped 3 bases and J dropped 3 bases, with 9 bases sitting between them. Germline CDR1 SGHRS, CDR2 YFSETQ. This CDR3 is CASSSDGYTEAFF. The CDR3 region has the DNA TGCGCCAGCAGCTCGGACGGCTACACTGAAGCTTTCTTT.

The V gene is TRBV5-1, the J gene TRBJ2-5, with 7 bases identical to TRBD1. Trimming took 2 bases from V and 2 from J; bases not matched to a gene: 6. This CDR3 has 15 amino acids. The germline V gene has CDR1 SGHRS and CDR2 YFSETQ. The CDR3 nucleotides are TGCGCCAGCAGCTTTTTTAGGGGGCGGCAAGAGACCCAGTACTTC. This codes for CASSFFRGRQETQYF. Drawing the rest from reference TRBV5-1 and TRBJ2-5, the complete variable domain is KAGVTQTPRYLIKTRGQQVTLSCSPISGHRSVSWYQQTPGQGLQFLFEYFSETQRNKGNFPGRFSGRQFSNSRSEMNVSTLELGDSALYLCASSFFRGRQETQYFGPGTRLLVL.

This chain links TRBV6-1 with TRBJ1-1, with a possible D match to TRBD1 (5 bases). Germline V lookup: CDR1 MNHNS, CDR2 SASEGT. With 8 bases removed from V and 6 bases from J, the gap between germline ends came to 19 bases. The CDR3 covers 14 residues. In DNA form, the CDR3 reads TGTGCCAGCGGAGGGCGCTTGAGGGACGCTGAAGCTTTCTTT. This gives the protein CASGGRLRDAEAFF.

The chain combines TRBV21-1 with TRBJ2-7; the table calls TRBD1, which could not be checked here. TRBV21-1 is a known pseudogene. The CDR3 covers 16 residues. This CDR3 reads CASNRGGDRVSYEQYF. The DNA of the CDR3 is TGTGCCAGCAACCGAGGAGGGGACAGGGTCTCCTACGAGCAGTACTTC.

Turning to this clone: Distinct nucleotide sequences in the sample also encode this CDR3. The rearrangement uses TRBV5-1 and TRBJ2-2; D remains unclear. Trimming removed 0 bases at V and 8 bases at J, with 2 bases between. The V gene's germline CDR1 is SGHRS and CDR2 YFSETQ. CDR3 length: 11 amino acids. The CDR3 loop reads CASSLAGELFF. CDR3 bases: TGCGCCAGCAGCTTGGCGGGGGAGCTGTTTTTT.